Shown below are 11 T cell receptor beta chains from a single sample sequenced in a study of T-cell memory formation after mild COVID-19. MiXCR, run by TCRdb on the 5' RACE reads, gives a single entry per CDR3 protein. The table lists fewer than 400,000 distinct CDR3 sequences, about a sixth of them singletons, with roughly 21% in the top ten. The specimen sequenced was PBMCs or a T cell subset sorted from them (not recorded which). The receptors shown here come from a man between 18 and 29 years old who had mild COVID-19 (a few samples of this study predate the infection). Cell type and time point are not known.

This clonotype was observed a few times. The rearrangement uses TRBV5-1 and TRBJ1-6; TRBD1 is a possible D gene (5 bases). The CDR3 length is 15 residues. With 3 bases removed from V and 7 bases from J, the gap between germline ends came to 14 bases. Germline-derived CDR1 and CDR2 are SGHRS and YFSETQ. The CDR3 nucleotides read TGCGCCAGCAGCTGGGGACGGTTCCTCAATTCACCCCTCCACTTT. Translating it yields CASSWGRFLNSPLHF.

This clonotype has only a few counts. The chain employs TRBV6-5 and TRBJ2-1; 9 bases map to TRBD2. The CDR3 is 15 residues long. CDR1 MNHEY and CDR2 SVGAGI come from the germline V gene. Trimming at V came to 4 bases and at J to 5 bases, leaving 6 bases not matched to a gene. CDR3 sequence (DNA): TGTGCCAGCAGTTCCAGCGGGGGGACCAACAATGAGCAGTTCTTC. Translation gives CASSSSGGTNNEQFF.

This clonotype has more than one count but fewer than ten. This rearrangement joins TRBV6-5 to TRBJ1-4; TRBD1 is a possible D gene (6 bases). The ends were cut back, 0 bases at V and 0 bases at J, with 11 bases in the middle. The V gene's germline CDR1 is MNHEY and CDR2 SVGAGI. This CDR3 is 17 amino acids long. In DNA form, the CDR3 reads TGTGCCAGCAGTTACTCGATGGGACAAGCAACTAATGAAAAACTGTTTTTT. This encodes CASSYSMGQATNEKLFF.

This sequence joins TRBV7-6 and TRBJ2-7; either TRBD1 or TRBD2 may fit D (5 bases each). The CDR3 runs 14 residues. Per the germline V gene, CDR1 is SGHVS and CDR2 is FNYEAQ. V shed 3 bases and J shed 0 bases, with 9 bases lying between them. CDR3 DNA: TGTGCCAGCAGCTTTGGGGGTGACTCCTACGAGCAGTACTTC. Its translation: CASSFGGDSYEQYF.

This clonotype was seen only a few times. The rearrangement uses TRBV7-2 and TRBJ2-1; 9 bases are a match to TRBD2. With V trimmed by 3 bases and J by 9 bases, 9 bases remained unmatched. The CDR3 has 15 residues. The germline CDR1 and CDR2 sequences are SGHTA and FQGNSA. In nucleotides, the CDR3 is TGTGCCAGCAGCTTTAGCGGGCGGGGGGGCAGTGAGCAGTTCTTC. It yields the protein CASSFSGRGGSEQFF.

The genes are TRBV6-2 or TRBV6-3 and TRBJ1-3; D remains unclear. V gave up 4 bases and J gave up 4 bases, with 5 bases separating them. The CDR3 runs 12 residues. Germline V gene lookup returns CDR1 MNHEY and CDR2 SVGEGT. The CDR3 sequence is CASSFFGNTIYF. In nucleotides, the CDR3 is TGTGCCAGCAGTTTCTTCGGAAACACCATATATTTT.

The rearrangement joins TRBV28 to TRBJ2-3, with TRBD2 as a possible D gene (6 bases). The germline V and J ends were trimmed by 5 bases and 6 bases, with 21 bases remaining between them. The germline gives CDR1 MDHEN, CDR2 SYDVKM. The length of the CDR3 is 16 residues. CDR3 region: CASSDPRDWAPDTQYF. As DNA, the CDR3 is TGTGCCAGCAGTGACCCGCGGGACTGGGCACCCGATACGCAGTATTTT.

The chain combines TRBV7-2 with TRBJ2-5; no firm D call. V was trimmed by 3 bases and J by 5 bases, leaving 7 bases between them. The CDR3 contains 12 residues. From germline, CDR1 is SGHTA and CDR2 FQGNSA. The CDR3 here is CASSFLTETQYF. The CDR3 DNA reads as TGTGCCAGCAGCTTCCTGACGGAGACCCAGTACTTC.

The chain combines TRBV28 with TRBJ2-7, with D possibly matching TRBD1 (6 bases). Trimming left V 4 bases short and J 2 bases short, with 12 bases between. Germline V gene data show CDR1 as MDHEN and CDR2 as SYDVKM. The CDR3 contains 14 residues. This CDR3 reads CASSSWTAPYEQYV. The CDR3 DNA sequence: TGTGCCAGCAGTTCCTGGACAGCCCCCTACGAGCAGTACGTC.

The rearrangement joins TRBV5-1 to TRBJ2-1, with 9 bases identical to TRBD2. Germline values: CDR1 SGHRS, CDR2 YFSETQ. There are 15 residues in the CDR3. V lost 1 base and J lost 4; bases outside the gene matches: 3. The CDR3 bases are TGCGCCAGCAGCTTGCCTAGCGGGGTTTACAATGAGCAGTTCTTC. It is translated as CASSLPSGVYNEQFF.

This clonotype came up a few times. The chain employs TRBV6-2 or TRBV6-3 and TRBJ2-5, with a possible D match to TRBD1 (6 bases). CDR1 and CDR2 (germline): MNHEY, SVGEGT. The CDR3 is 14 residues long. With 7 bases removed from V and 7 bases from J, the gap between germline ends came to 19 bases. The CDR3 here is CASTQGPNMGTQYF. CDR3 coding DNA: TGTGCCAGCACCCAGGGGCCAAATATGGGGACCCAGTACTTC.